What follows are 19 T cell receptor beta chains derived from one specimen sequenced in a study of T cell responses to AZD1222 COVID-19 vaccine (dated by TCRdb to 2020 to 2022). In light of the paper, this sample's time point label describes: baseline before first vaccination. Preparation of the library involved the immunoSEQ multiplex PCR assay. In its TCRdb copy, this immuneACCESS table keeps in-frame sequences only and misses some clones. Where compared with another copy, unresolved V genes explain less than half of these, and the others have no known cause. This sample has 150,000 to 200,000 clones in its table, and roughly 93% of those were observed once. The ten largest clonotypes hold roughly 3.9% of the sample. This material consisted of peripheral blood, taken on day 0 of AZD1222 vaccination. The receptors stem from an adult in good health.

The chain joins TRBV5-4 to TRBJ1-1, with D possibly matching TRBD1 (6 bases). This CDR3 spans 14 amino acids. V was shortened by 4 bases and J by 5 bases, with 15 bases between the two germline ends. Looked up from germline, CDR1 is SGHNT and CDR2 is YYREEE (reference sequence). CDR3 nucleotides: TGTGCCAGCAGCCAGGACAGCCATAGGACTGAAGCTTTCTTT. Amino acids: CASSQDSHRTEAFF.

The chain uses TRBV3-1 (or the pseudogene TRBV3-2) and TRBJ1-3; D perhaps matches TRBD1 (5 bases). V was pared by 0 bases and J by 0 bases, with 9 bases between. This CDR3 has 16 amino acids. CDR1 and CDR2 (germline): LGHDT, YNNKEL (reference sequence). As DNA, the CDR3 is TGTGCCAGCAGCCAAGATCAGGGATTCTCTGGAAACACCATATATTTT. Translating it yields CASSQDQGFSGNTIYF.

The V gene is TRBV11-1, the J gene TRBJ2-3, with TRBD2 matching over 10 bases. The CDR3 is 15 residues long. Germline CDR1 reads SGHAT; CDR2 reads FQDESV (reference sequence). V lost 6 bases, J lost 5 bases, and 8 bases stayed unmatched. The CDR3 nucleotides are TGTGCCAGCAGGGACGGACTAGCGGTGGTAGATACGCAGTATTTT. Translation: CASRDGLAVVDTQYF.

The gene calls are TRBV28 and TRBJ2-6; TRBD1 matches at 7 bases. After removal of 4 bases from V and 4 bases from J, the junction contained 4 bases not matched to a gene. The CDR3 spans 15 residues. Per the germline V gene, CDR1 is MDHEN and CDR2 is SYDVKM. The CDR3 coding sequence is TGTGCCAGCAGTTACAGGGGTCAAGGGGCCAACGTCCTGACTTTC. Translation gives CASSYRGQGANVLTF.

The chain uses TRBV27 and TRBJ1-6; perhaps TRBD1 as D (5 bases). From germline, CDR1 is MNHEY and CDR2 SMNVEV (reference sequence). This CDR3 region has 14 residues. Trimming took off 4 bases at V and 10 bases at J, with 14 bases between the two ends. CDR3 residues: CASSSRVYGSPLHF. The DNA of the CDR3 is TGTGCCAGCAGTTCCAGGGTATACGGGTCACCCCTCCACTTT.

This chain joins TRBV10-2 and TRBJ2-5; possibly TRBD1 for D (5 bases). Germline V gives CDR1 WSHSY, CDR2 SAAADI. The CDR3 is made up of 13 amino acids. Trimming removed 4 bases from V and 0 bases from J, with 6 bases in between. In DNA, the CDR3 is TGCGCCAGCAGTGCGGACAACCAAGAGACCCAGTACTTC. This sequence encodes CASSADNQETQYF.

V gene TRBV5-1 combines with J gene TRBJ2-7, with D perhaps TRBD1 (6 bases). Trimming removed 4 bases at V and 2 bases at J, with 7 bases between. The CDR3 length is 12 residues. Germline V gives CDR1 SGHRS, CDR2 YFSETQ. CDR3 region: CASSNRAYEQYF. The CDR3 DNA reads TGCGCCAGCAGCAACAGGGCCTACGAGCAGTACTTC.

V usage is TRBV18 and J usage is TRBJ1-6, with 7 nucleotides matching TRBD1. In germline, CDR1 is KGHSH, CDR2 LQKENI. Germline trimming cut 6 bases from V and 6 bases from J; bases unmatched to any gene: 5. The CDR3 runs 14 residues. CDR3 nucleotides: TGTGCCAGCTCGAAGGGGGCGCGTAATTCACCCCTCCACTTT. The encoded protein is CASSKGARNSPLHF.

The CDR3 region is CASSLTGSGSSPLHF. The CDR3 DNA reads as TGTGCCAGCAGCTTGACAGGGAGTGGGAGTTCACCCCTCCACTTT. V usage is TRBV7-2 and J usage is TRBJ1-6; 7 nucleotides match TRBD1. CDR1 is SGHTA, CDR2 FQGNSA, per germline. This CDR3 has 15 amino acids. The junction had 8 bases not matched to a gene; V was cut back by 3 bases and J by 9 bases.

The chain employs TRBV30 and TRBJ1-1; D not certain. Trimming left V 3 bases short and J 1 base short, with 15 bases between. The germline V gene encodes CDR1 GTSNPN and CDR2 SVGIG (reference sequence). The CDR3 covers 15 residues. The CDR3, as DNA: TGTGCCTGGAGGCCTATCACACCGAGGAACACTGAAGCTTTCTTT. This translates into CAWRPITPRNTEAFF.

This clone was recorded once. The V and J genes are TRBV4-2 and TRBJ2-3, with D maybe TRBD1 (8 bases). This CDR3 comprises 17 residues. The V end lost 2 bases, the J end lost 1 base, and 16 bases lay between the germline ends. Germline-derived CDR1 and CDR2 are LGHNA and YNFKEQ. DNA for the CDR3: TGTGCCAGCAGCCAACATAGAGCGGGACAGGGCACAGATACGCAGTATTTT. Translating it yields CASSQHRAGQGTDTQYF.

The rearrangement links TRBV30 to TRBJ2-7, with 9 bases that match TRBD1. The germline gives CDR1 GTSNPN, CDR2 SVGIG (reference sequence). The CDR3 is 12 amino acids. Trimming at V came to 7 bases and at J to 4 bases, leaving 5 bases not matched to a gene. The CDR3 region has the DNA TGTGCCTCTGACAGGGGGTCATACGAGCAGTACTTC. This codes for CASDRGSYEQYF.

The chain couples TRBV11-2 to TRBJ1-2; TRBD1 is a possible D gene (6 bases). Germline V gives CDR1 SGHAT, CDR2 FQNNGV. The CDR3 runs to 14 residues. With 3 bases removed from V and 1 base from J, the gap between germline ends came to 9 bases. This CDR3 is CASSFAGVNYGYTF. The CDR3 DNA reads TGTGCCAGCAGCTTTGCAGGGGTTAACTATGGCTACACCTTC.

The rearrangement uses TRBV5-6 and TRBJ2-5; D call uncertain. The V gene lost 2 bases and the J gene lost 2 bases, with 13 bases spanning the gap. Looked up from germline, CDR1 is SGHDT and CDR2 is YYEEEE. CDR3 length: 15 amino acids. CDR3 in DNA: TGTGCCAGCAGCTTTGAACCCGGGCCTCAAGAGACCCAGTACTTC. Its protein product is CASSFEPGPQETQYF.

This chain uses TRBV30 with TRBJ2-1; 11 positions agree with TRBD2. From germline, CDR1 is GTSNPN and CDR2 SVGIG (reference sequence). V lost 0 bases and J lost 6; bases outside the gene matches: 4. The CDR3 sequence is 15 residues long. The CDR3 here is CAWSVTSGGPNEQFF. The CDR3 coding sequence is TGTGCCTGGAGTGTAACTAGCGGGGGACCCAATGAGCAGTTCTTC.

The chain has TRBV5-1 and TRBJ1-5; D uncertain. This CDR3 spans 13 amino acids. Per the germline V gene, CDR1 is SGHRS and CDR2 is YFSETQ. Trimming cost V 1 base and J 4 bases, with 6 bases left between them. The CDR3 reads CASSLSTNQPQHF. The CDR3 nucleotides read TGCGCCAGCAGCTTGTCTACGAATCAGCCCCAGCATTTT.

This CDR3 reads CASSRDLRQPQHF. CDR3 in DNA: TGTGCCAGCAGCCGGGACCTCAGGCAGCCCCAGCATTTT. This rearrangement joins TRBV12-3 or TRBV12-4 to TRBJ1-5; D perhaps matches TRBD1 (5 bases). V shed 6 bases and J shed 7 bases, with 13 bases lying between them. The CDR3 extends over 13 amino acids.

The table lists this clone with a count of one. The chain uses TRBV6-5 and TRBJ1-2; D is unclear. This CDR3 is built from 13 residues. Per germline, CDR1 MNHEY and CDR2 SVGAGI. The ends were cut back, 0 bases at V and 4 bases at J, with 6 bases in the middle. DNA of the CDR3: TGTGCCAGCAGTTACTCGGAAACCTATGGCTACACCTTC. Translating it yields CASSYSETYGYTF.

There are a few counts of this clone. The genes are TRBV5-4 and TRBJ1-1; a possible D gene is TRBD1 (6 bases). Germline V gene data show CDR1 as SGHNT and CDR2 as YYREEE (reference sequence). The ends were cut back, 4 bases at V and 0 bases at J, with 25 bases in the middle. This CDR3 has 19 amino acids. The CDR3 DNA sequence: TGTGCCAGCAGCCCCCCACAGGGAGAAGCCTCCATGATGAACACTGAAGCTTTCTTT. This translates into CASSPPQGEASMMNTEAFF.